This T cell receptor (beta chain) was sequenced for a study of OX40 agonist ivuxolimab in advanced cancers. The protocol was immunoSEQ multiplex PCR, while the TCRdb copy is restricted to in-frame clones and leaves out a portion. The sample lists some 86,000 clones, around 85% occurring once. Material: CD4+ or CD8+ T cells sorted from blood, obtained in a trial of the OX40 agonist ivuxolimab. This receptor was obtained from an adult with an advanced solid tumor such as melanoma, head and neck, liver or kidney cancer.

Written as DNA, the CDR3 is TGTGCCAGCAGTTTAGATCCAGAGAGGGGAGTTCAGCCCCAGCATTTT. Its translation: CASSLDPERGVQPQHF. The chain couples TRBV28 to TRBJ1-5; TRBD1 might be the D (5 bases). Germline V gene sequence: CDR1 MDHEN, CDR2 SYDVKM. Trimming left V 2 bases short and J 6 bases short, with 17 bases between. The CDR3 extends over 16 amino acids.